The sequence of this TCR beta chain was determined in a study of T cell responses to AZD1222 COVID-19 vaccine. A word on this clone: Its specificity is unknown.

Clones were read by immunoSEQ multiplex PCR, and TCRdb kept only the in-frame ones, dropping some. The sample records some 130,000 clones, approximately 95% being singletons. The V gene end was trimmed by 10 bases and the J gene end by 3 bases; junction bases not matched to a gene: 8. Germline CDR1 is MNHEY and CDR2 is SVGAGI. This CDR3 has 13 residues. General study points: Spike regions recognized by vaccine-associated CD4 TCRs spanned the protein, led by 160-218 and 743-854. Donors skewed white British and female; clonal diversity was possibly underestimated.

The chain couples TRBV6-5 to TRBJ2-5; 7 positions agree with TRBD1. The TCR sequence derives from an adult who received the AZD1222 COVID-19 vaccine. Material: peripheral blood, obtained 28 days after the second AZD1222 dose. The CDR3 reads CATVDRVKETQYF. In DNA, the CDR3 is TGTGCCACCGTCGACAGGGTTAAAGAGACCCAGTACTTC.